The present entry profiles one T cell receptor beta chain with its context. The CDR3 covers 13 residues. CDR1 and CDR2 from the germline V gene are SGHDT and YYEEEE. Trimming shortened V by 0 bases and J by 8 bases, and 11 bases separated the two germline ends. These data belong to a study of regulatory T cells in long-lasting Graves disease. This sample's time point: newly diagnosed GD, antithyroid drugs for less than 3 months. PBMC RNA served as the TCR library source. HTBI primers from iRepertoire and Arm-PCR of CDR3 regions yielded the TCR beta libraries. TCRdb called the multiplex PCR reads again in MiXCR, with one record for every CDR3 protein. Of some 490,000 distinct CDR3 sequences in the sample, around 12% are singletons; the top ten hold 8% to 10%. These data are also associated with another study on T cells in Graves' hyperthyroidism and ophthalmopathy.

The rearrangement joins TRBV5-6 to TRBJ1-2; the D is unclear. This sequence was found in a woman younger than 45 with Graves disease. The material was peripheral blood mononuclear cells (PBMCs), obtained at new diagnosis, from a patient treated with antithyroid drugs. The DNA for the CDR3 is TGTGCCAGCAGCTTGGGGGCAGGAGACGGCTACACCTTC. Translated: CASSLGAGDGYTF.